This T cell receptor beta chain derives from a study of metastatic and nonmetastatic thyroid tumors. On the study more broadly: Repertoire comparisons spanned blood and tumor or nodule tissue from malignant and benign thyroid patients.

TCRdb reassembled clones from the PCR reads with MiXCR. The sample contains 20,000 to 25,000 clones, just over 14% of which appear only once. Before thyroid surgery, none of the patients had received any treatment. Trimming removed 0 bases from V and 5 bases from J, with 8 bases in between. Germline V gene sequence: CDR1 SNHLY, CDR2 FYNNEI. This CDR3 has 13 residues. This clone was counted many times. The clonotype comes from a female donor with papillary thyroid cancer or a benign thyroid nodule (not recorded which). Some clones in this sample may be carry-over from other donors' samples. This chain links TRBV2 with TRBJ2-7; possible D gene TRBD1, 5 bases. Sequenced sample: tumor tissue. The CDR3 is CASSEAQGDEQYF. The CDR3 DNA is TGTGCCAGCAGTGAAGCCCAGGGCGACGAGCAGTACTTC.